This entry lists 29 T cell receptor beta chains sequenced from one sample in a study of control samples from healthy donors and cancer patients. TCRdb keeps only in-frame clones here, not all; method: immunoSEQ multiplex PCR. The profile covers over 150,000 clones, with under 96% appearing a single time and approximately 0.97% taken by the ten largest. Sequenced: blood. These receptor sequences come from a woman in her twenties or thirties in good health.

The chain recombines TRBV6-5 with TRBJ1-3, with D perhaps TRBD1 (6 bases). CDR1 is MNHEY and CDR2 is SVGAGI in the germline V gene. This CDR3 spans 14 amino acids. V gave up 6 bases and J gave up 7 bases, with 16 bases separating them. CDR3 in amino acids: CASRENRVENTIYF. CDR3 in DNA: TGTGCCAGCAGGGAGAACAGGGTTGAGAACACCATATATTTT.

The chain employs TRBV6-4 and TRBJ2-2; no clear D. Trimming shortened V by 2 bases and J by 0 bases, and 7 bases separated the two germline ends. Per germline, CDR1 MRHNA and CDR2 SNTAGT. CDR3 size: 15 residues. The CDR3 loop reads CASSDGHPNTGELFF. DNA for the CDR3: TGTGCCAGCAGTGACGGGCATCCGAACACCGGGGAGCTGTTTTTT.

CDR3 region: CASSFTGTRINEQFF. For the CDR3, the DNA is TGTGCCAGCAGCTTCACCGGGACCCGGATTAATGAGCAGTTCTTC. This chain joins TRBV7-9 and TRBJ2-1, with D perhaps given as TRBD1 or TRBD2 (5 bases each). Germline CDR1 is SEHNR and CDR2 is FQNEAQ (reference sequence). V lost 3 bases to trimming and J lost 7 bases, with 16 bases between them. This CDR3 region has 15 residues.

The genes are TRBV5-1 and TRBJ2-7; maybe TRBD1 (6 bases). Germline assignment: CDR1 SGHRS and CDR2 YFSETQ. V was clipped by 0 bases and J by 3 bases, with 13 bases between them. The CDR3 consists of 15 residues. CDR3 loop: CASSLVGARGYEQYF. The DNA of the CDR3 is TGCGCCAGCAGCTTGGTGGGGGCCCGAGGCTACGAGCAGTACTTC.

The chain carries TRBV29-1 and TRBJ2-5; perhaps TRBD2 as D (5 bases). The CDR3 has 12 amino acids. Germline CDR1 and CDR2: SQVTM and ANQGSEA. V lost 4 bases, J lost 4 bases, and 10 bases lay in between. The CDR3, as DNA: TGCAGCGTTGCGCGCGGGTCAGAGACCCAGTACTTC. It codes for CSVARGSETQYF.

The gene calls are TRBV28 and TRBJ1-2, with D possibly being TRBD1 (6 bases). The germline V gene encodes CDR1 MDHEN and CDR2 SYDVKM. Trimming cost V 5 bases and J 4 bases, with 11 bases left between them. The CDR3 totals 13 residues. The CDR3 sequence: CASSRTGFYGYTF. The DNA for the CDR3 is TGTGCCAGCAGTCGTACAGGGTTCTATGGCTACACCTTC.

This rearrangement joins TRBV28 to TRBJ2-2, with 8 bases matching TRBD2. The CDR3 is 17 residues long. CDR1 MDHEN and CDR2 SYDVKM come from the germline V gene. The trim removed 5 bases at V and 4 bases at J, leaving 12 bases unmatched. CDR3 in DNA: TGTGCCAGCAGTCGTCCAGTCGGGGGGGCATTCACCGGGGAGCTGTTTTTT. This gives the protein CASSRPVGGAFTGELFF.

This clone has just one count. V and J are TRBV30 and TRBJ1-5; 7 bases align to TRBD1. Germline loops: CDR1 GTSNPN, CDR2 SVGIG (reference sequence). The V gene end was trimmed by 4 bases and the J gene end by 2 bases; junction bases not matched to a gene: 5. CDR3 length equals 14 residues. CDR3 coding DNA: TGTGCCTGGACTAGGGGGCTGGGCAATCAGCCCCAGCATTTT. This translates into CAWTRGLGNQPQHF.

In its sample, this clone was seen a few times. The chain has TRBV6-5 and TRBJ2-5; tentatively, D is TRBD2 (5 bases). With 8 bases removed from V and 8 bases from J, the gap between germline ends came to 15 bases. The CDR3 has 12 residues. The germline gives CDR1 MNHEY, CDR2 SVGAGI. CDR3 sequence (DNA): TGTGCCAGCGCCCCACGAGGGTCAACCCAGTACTTC. Amino acids: CASAPRGSTQYF.

This rearrangement joins TRBV5-6 to TRBJ2-5; TRBD1 might be the D (6 bases). The CDR3 contains 13 residues. The ends were cut back, 4 bases at V and 10 bases at J, with 17 bases in the middle. Looked up from germline, CDR1 is SGHDT and CDR2 is YYEEEE. The CDR3 spells CASSGPFGDNQYF. In DNA, the CDR3 is TGTGCCAGCAGCGGCCCCTTCGGGGACAACCAGTACTTC.

CDR3 DNA: TGTGCCAGCAGCCTCGGGAGTATGGGGACTGAAGCTTTCTTT. It specifies CASSLGSMGTEAFF. The chain couples TRBV3-1 (or the pseudogene TRBV3-2) to TRBJ1-1; D is unresolved. The CDR3 runs 14 residues. With 4 bases removed from V and 5 bases from J, the gap between germline ends came to 14 bases. Germline assignment: CDR1 LGHDT and CDR2 YNNKEL (reference sequence).

The V gene is TRBV13, the J gene TRBJ1-6; 9 bases match TRBD1. V shed 6 bases and J 10 bases; nucleotides not matched to a gene: 7. Germline CDR1 PRHDT, CDR2 FYEKMQ (reference sequence). The CDR3 runs to 14 residues. In nucleotides, the CDR3 is TGTGCCAGCAGACCACAGGGGGCCCAATCACCCCTCCACTTT. This gives the protein CASRPQGAQSPLHF.

A note on this clone: Other DNA sequences in the same sample also yield this CDR3. This chain joins TRBV5-1 and TRBJ1-5; TRBD1 is a possible D gene (5 bases). The CDR3 runs 15 residues. CDR1 is SGHRS and CDR2 is YFSETQ in the germline V gene. Trimming shortened V by 0 bases and J by 2 bases, and 9 bases separated the two germline ends. The CDR3 sequence: CASSLEGRGNQPQHF. For the CDR3, the DNA is TGCGCCAGCAGCTTGGAGGGGCGGGGCAATCAGCCCCAGCATTTT.

V gene TRBV6-5 combines with J gene TRBJ1-3; no clear D gene. The CDR3 has 14 residues. Deletions cut 7 bases from V and 2 bases from J, with 12 bases between. Per the germline V gene, CDR1 is MNHEY and CDR2 is SVGAGI. This CDR3 reads CASKGLIAGNTIYF. In DNA form, the CDR3 reads TGTGCCAGCAAAGGGCTAATCGCTGGAAACACCATATATTTT.

The V call is TRBV30, the J call TRBJ1-4; D is ambiguous. This CDR3 contains 14 residues. CDR1 is GTSNPN, CDR2 SVGIG, per germline (reference sequence). V was pared by 4 bases and J by 8 bases, with 17 bases between. In nucleotides, the CDR3 is TGTGCCTGGAACTTGGGCCACTTCGGCGAAAAACTGTTTTTT. Its translation: CAWNLGHFGEKLFF.

The chain uses TRBV18 and TRBJ1-6; D is ambiguous. CDR3 length equals 19 residues. V was shortened by 2 bases and J by 0 bases, with 17 bases between the two germline ends. The V gene's germline CDR1 is KGHSH and CDR2 LQKENI. CDR3 bases: TGTGCCAGCTCACCAAGAACACTTCGAGAAGACTCCTATAATTCACCCCTCCACTTT. It is translated as CASSPRTLREDSYNSPLHF.

This chain's CDR3 is CASSEWQGNQPQHF. As DNA, the CDR3 is TGTGCCAGCAGTGAATGGCAGGGCAATCAGCCCCAGCATTTT. V usage is TRBV2 and J usage is TRBJ1-5, with D unclear. With 2 bases removed from V and 2 bases from J, the gap between germline ends came to 7 bases. Germline V CDR1 and CDR2: SNHLY, FYNNEI. This CDR3 region has 14 residues.

This rearrangement joins TRBV6-1 to TRBJ2-1; 7 nucleotides line up with TRBD2. V lost 1 base and J lost 10; bases outside the gene matches: 10. This CDR3 comprises 15 residues. From germline, CDR1 is MNHNS and CDR2 SASEGT. The CDR3 is CASSEDLLAIREQFF. CDR3 bases: TGTGCCAGCAGTGAAGATCTACTAGCGATACGGGAGCAGTTCTTC.

The rearrangement links TRBV19 to TRBJ2-3; D gene uncertain. V lost 5 bases and J 0 bases, leaving 9 bases between the germline ends. Per germline, CDR1 LNHDA and CDR2 SQIVND (reference sequence). This CDR3 comprises 14 residues. The CDR3 here is CASSRKDSTDTQYF. DNA for the CDR3: TGTGCCAGTAGTCGTAAGGACAGCACAGATACGCAGTATTTT.

The V gene is TRBV6-2 or TRBV6-3, the J gene TRBJ1-6, with D unclear. The CDR3 length is 12 residues. Germline loops: CDR1 MNHEY, CDR2 SVGEGT. Between the trimmed V and J ends, which lost 2 bases and 7 bases, there was a span of 3 bases. CDR3 sequence (DNA): TGTGCCAGCAGTTACAGAAATTCACCCCTCCACTTT. It translates to CASSYRNSPLHF.

The genes are TRBV4-1 and TRBJ2-1; D remains ambiguous. V gave up 0 bases and J gave up 12 bases, with 12 bases separating them. The CDR3 is made up of 13 amino acids. Germline loops: CDR1 MGHRA, CDR2 YSYEKL. CDR3 sequence: CASSQEPRRWQFF. Written as DNA, the CDR3 is TGCGCCAGCAGCCAAGAACCGCGGCGGTGGCAGTTCTTC.

CDR3: CASSEGYSSGNTIYF. CDR3 DNA: TGTGCCAGCAGTGAAGGGTATTCCTCTGGAAACACCATATATTTT. This chain connects TRBV6-1 to TRBJ1-3, with D uncertain. Between the trimmed V and J ends, which lost 1 base and 0 bases, there was a span of 7 bases. Germline V gene lookup returns CDR1 MNHNS and CDR2 SASEGT. The CDR3 contains 15 residues.

The chain couples TRBV28 to TRBJ1-2; D unresolved. V was pared by 4 bases and J by 2 bases, with 17 bases between. CDR1 is MDHEN, CDR2 SYDVKM, per germline. The CDR3 contains 16 residues. Written as DNA, the CDR3 is TGTGCCAGCAGTTATCCCCTCGGTTCGATAAACTATGGCTACACCTTC. It encodes CASSYPLGSINYGYTF.

CDR3 amino acids: CASSTSGSSYNEQFF. CDR3 coding DNA: TGTGCCAGTAGTACTAGCGGGAGCTCCTACAATGAGCAGTTCTTC. The chain combines TRBV19 with TRBJ2-1; TRBD2 matches 10 bases. The ends lost 4 bases at V and 0 bases at J; junction bases unmatched: 0. Germline V gene data show CDR1 as LNHDA and CDR2 as SQIVND (reference sequence). This CDR3 has 15 residues.

In DNA, the CDR3 is TGTGCCAGCAGCTTTACACAGGGGGGCTCCTACAATGAGCAGTTCTTC. Amino acids: CASSFTQGGSYNEQFF. This chain joins TRBV7-8 and TRBJ2-1, with 8 bases aligning to TRBD1. The V gene's germline CDR1 is SGHVS and CDR2 FQNEAQ. V lost 3 bases and J lost 0; bases outside the gene matches: 4. CDR3 length: 16 residues.

The chain carries TRBV13 and TRBJ1-4; D gene unclear. The CDR3 loop spans 14 amino acids. The germline V and J ends were trimmed by 3 bases and 7 bases, with 12 bases remaining between them. CDR1 PRHDT and CDR2 FYEKMQ come from the germline V gene (reference sequence). Written as DNA, the CDR3 is TGTGCCAGCAGCTTGAGTCAACGGGGTGAAAAACTGTTTTTT. It codes for CASSLSQRGEKLFF. Drawing the rest from reference TRBV13 and TRBJ1-4, the complete variable domain is AAGVIQSPRHLIKEKRETATLKCYPIPRHDTVYWYQQGPGQDPQFLISFYEKMQSDKGSIPDRFSAQQFSDYHSELNMSSLELGDSALYFCASSLSQRGEKLFFGSGTQLSVL.

This clone has a handful of counts. The chain has TRBV5-1 and TRBJ2-7, with unresolved D. V was cut by 0 bases and J by 5 bases, with 12 bases left in between. This CDR3 comprises 14 residues. Germline V gives CDR1 SGHRS, CDR2 YFSETQ. The CDR3 nucleotides read TGCGCCAGCAGCTTGGACTGGGTTTTAAACGAGCAGTACTTC. Encoded protein: CASSLDWVLNEQYF.

CDR3 in amino acids: CASSLGIAKNIQYF. In nucleotides, the CDR3 is TGTGCCAGCAGCTTAGGAATCGCCAAAAACATTCAGTACTTC. The V call is TRBV7-2, the J call TRBJ2-4; unclear D gene. CDR1 and CDR2 (germline): SGHTA, FQGNSA. The CDR3 contains 14 residues. Trimming took 1 base from V and 1 from J, leaving 5 bases between them.

DNA of the CDR3: TGTGCCAGCAGCCAAGATTGGCGCAATTCGTACTCCTACGAGCAGTACTTC. Translation gives CASSQDWRNSYSYEQYF. The chain combines TRBV3-1 (or the pseudogene TRBV3-2) with TRBJ2-7; no clear D. The CDR3 is 17 residues long. Per the germline V gene, CDR1 is LGHDT and CDR2 is YNNKEL (reference sequence). The V end was cut by 0 bases, the J end by 0 bases, with 15 bases between.